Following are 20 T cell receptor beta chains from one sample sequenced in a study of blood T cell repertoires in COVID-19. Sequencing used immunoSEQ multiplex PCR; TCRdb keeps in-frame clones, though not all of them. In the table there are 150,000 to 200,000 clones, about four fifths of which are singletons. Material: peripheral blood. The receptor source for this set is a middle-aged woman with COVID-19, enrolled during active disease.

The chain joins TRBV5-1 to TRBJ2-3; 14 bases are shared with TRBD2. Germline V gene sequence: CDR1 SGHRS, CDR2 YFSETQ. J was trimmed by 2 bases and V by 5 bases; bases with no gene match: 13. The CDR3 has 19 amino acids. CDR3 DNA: TGCGCCAGCAGGACCCCGGGACTAGCGGGGGACGTTTACACAGATACGCAGTATTTT. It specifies CASRTPGLAGDVYTDTQYF.

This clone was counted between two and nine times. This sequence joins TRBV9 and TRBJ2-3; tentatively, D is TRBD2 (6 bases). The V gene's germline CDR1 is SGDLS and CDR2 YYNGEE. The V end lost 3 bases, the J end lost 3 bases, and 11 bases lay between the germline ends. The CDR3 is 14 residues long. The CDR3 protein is CASSATRLTDTQYF. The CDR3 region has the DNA TGTGCCAGCAGCGCGACTAGGTTAACAGATACGCAGTATTTT.

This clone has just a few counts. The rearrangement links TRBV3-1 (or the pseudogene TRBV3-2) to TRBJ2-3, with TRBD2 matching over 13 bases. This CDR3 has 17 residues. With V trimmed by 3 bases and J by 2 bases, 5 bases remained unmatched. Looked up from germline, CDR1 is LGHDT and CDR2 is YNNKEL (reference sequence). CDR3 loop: CASSQPGLAGSTDTQYF. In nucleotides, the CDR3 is TGTGCCAGCAGCCAGCCGGGACTAGCGGGATCCACAGATACGCAGTATTTT.

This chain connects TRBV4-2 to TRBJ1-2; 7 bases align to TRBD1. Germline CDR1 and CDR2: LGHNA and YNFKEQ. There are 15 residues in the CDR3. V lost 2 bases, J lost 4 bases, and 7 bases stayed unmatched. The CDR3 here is CASSQPGQISYGYTF. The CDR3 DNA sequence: TGTGCCAGCAGCCAACCGGGACAGATCTCCTATGGCTACACCTTC.

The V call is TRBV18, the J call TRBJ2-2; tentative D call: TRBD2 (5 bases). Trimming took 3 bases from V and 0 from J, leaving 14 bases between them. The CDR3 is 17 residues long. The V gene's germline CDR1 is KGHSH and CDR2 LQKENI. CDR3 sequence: CASSPKAALANTGELFF. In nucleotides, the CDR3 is TGTGCCAGCTCACCCAAGGCGGCACTAGCGAACACCGGGGAGCTGTTTTTT.

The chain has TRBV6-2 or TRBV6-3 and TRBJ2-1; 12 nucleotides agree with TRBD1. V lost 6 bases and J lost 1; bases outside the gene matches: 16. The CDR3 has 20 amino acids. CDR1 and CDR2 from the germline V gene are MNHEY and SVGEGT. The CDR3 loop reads CASSLLPGQGALVSYNEQFF. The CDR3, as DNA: TGTGCCAGCAGCCTACTACCGGGACAGGGGGCTTTAGTATCCTACAATGAGCAGTTCTTC.

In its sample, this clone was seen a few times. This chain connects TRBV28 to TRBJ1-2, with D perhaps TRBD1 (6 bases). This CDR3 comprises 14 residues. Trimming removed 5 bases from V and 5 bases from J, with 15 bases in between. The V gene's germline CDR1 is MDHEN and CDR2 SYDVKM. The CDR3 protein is CASSILTRGYGYTF. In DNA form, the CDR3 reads TGTGCCAGCAGTATACTGACGAGGGGGTATGGCTACACCTTC.

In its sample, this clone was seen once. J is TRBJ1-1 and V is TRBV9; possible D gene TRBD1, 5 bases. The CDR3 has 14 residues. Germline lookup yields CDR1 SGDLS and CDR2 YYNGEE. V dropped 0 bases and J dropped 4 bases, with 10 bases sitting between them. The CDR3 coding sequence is TGTGCCAGCAGCGTAGACTCAGGGCTCACTGAAGCTTTCTTT. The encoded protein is CASSVDSGLTEAFF.

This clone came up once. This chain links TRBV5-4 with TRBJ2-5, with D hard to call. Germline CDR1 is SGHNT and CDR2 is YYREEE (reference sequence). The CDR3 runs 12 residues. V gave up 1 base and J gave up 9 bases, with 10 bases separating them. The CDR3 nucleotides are TGTGCCAGCAGCTTGACGCAGGATGCCCAGTACTTC. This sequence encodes CASSLTQDAQYF.

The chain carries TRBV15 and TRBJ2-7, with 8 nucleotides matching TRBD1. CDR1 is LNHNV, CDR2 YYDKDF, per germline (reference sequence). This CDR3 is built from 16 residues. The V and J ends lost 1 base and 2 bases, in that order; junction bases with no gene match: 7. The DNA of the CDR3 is TGTGCCACCAGCAGAGCCACGGGACAGGCGACCTACGAGCAGTACTTC. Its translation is CATSRATGQATYEQYF.

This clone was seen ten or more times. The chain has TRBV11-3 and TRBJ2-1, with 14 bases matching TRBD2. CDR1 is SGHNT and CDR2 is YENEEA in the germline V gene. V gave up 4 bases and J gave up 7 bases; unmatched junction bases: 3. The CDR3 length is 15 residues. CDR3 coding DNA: TGTGCCAGCAGCTCCGGACTAGCGGGAGGAAATGAGCAGTTCTTC. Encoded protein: CASSSGLAGGNEQFF.

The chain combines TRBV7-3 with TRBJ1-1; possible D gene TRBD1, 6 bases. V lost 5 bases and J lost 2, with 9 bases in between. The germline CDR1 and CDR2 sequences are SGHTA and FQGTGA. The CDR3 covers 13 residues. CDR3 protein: CASSVQGNTEAFF. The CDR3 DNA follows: TGTGCCAGCAGCGTACAGGGAAACACTGAAGCTTTCTTT.

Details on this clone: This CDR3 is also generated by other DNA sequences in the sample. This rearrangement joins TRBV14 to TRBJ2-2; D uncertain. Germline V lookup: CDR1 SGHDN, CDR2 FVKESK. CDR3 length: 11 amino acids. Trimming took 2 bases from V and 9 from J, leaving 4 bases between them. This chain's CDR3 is CASSQRRELFF. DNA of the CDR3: TGTGCCAGCAGCCAACGTCGGGAGCTGTTTTTT.

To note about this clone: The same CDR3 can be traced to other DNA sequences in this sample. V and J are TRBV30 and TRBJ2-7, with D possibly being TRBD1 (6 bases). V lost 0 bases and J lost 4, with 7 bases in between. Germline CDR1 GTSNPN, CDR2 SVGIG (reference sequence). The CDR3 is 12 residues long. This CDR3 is CAWSVRGYEQYF. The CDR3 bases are TGTGCCTGGAGTGTCAGGGGTTACGAGCAGTACTTC.

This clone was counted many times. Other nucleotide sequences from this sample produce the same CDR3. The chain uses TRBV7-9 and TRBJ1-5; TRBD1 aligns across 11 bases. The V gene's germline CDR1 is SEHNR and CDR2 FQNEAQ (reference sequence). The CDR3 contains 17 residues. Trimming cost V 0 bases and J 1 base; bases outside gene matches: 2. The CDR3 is CASSLAGTGGSNQPQHF. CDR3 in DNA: TGTGCCAGCAGCTTAGCCGGGACAGGGGGGAGCAATCAGCCCCAGCATTTT.

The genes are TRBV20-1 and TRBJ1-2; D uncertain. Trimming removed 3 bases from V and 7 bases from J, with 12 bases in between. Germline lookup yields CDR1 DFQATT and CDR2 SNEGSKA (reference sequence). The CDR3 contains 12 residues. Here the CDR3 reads CSASGGRGGYTF. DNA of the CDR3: TGCAGTGCTAGTGGCGGGAGAGGTGGCTACACCTTC.

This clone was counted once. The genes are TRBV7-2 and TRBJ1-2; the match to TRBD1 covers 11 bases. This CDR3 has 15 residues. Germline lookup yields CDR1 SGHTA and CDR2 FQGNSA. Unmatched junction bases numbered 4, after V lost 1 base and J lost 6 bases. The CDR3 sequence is CASSLGTGGTDGYTF. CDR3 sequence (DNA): TGTGCCAGCAGCTTAGGGACAGGGGGCACGGATGGCTACACCTTC.

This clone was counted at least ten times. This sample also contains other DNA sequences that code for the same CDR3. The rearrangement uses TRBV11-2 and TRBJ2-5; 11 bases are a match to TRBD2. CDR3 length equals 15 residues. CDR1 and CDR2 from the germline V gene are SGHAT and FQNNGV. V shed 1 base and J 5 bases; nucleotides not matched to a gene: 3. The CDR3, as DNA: TGTGCCAGCAGCTTAGTACTAGCGGGGGTCGAGACCCAGTACTTC. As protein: CASSLVLAGVETQYF.

CDR3 DNA: TGTGCCAGCAGCCCTCTCAGGGCTGAAGCTTTCTTT. Translated: CASSPLRAEAFF. The chain uses TRBV7-2 and TRBJ1-1, with D possibly TRBD1 on 5 matching bases. The ends were cut back, 5 bases at V and 6 bases at J, with 10 bases in the middle. The CDR3 consists of 12 residues. In germline, CDR1 is SGHTA, CDR2 FQGNSA.

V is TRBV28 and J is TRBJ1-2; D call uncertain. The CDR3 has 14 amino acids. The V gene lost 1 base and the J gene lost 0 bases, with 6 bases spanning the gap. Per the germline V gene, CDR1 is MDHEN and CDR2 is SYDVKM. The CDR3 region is CASSLSPANYGYTF. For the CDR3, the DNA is TGTGCCAGCAGTTTATCTCCAGCTAACTATGGCTACACCTTC.